A single count supports the clone carrying this TCR beta chain. This sample was included in a study of blood T cell repertoires in COVID-19. Turning to the study itself: Samples of COVID-19 (acute and convalescent) were obtained from the United States, Italy and Spain. PBMCs, B-cell-depleted T cells, or T cells provided the cDNA or gDNA that made up the material.

With 7 bases clipped from V and 8 bases from J, the junction kept 5 bases outside the gene matches. Germline CDR1 and CDR2: SEHNR and FQNEAQ (reference sequence). The length of the CDR3 is 15 residues. Original processing methods: Reference gene primer amplification yielded estimated nucleated cell counts. The protocol was immunoSEQ multiplex PCR, while the TCRdb copy is restricted to in-frame clones and leaves out a portion. D and trimming were read from the DNA, whereas the V and J calls and clone size are those reported in that table. The repertoire holds under 200,000 clones, around 84% seen once, with 13% to 15% in the top ten.

This TCR came from a man aged 25-45 years with active or convalescent COVID-19. The sequenced sample consisted of peripheral blood. The chain uses TRBV7-9 and TRBJ2-1, with 16 bases matching TRBD2. As DNA, the CDR3 is TGTGCCAGCACCGTGGGACTAGCGGGAGGGCATGAGCAGTTCTTC. Its translation is CASTVGLAGGHEQFF.